The 6 T cell receptor beta chains given below trace back to one sample, sequenced in a study of glioma-infiltrating T cells. Using RNA template, CDR3s of TCR alpha and beta were amplified with iRepertoire arm-PCR. MiXCR, run by TCRdb on the multiplex PCR reads, gives a single entry per CDR3 protein. The sample shows under 150,000 distinct CDR3 sequences, under 25% of them seen only once. The sample taken for sequencing was glioma tissue, nonneoplastic brain tissue, or PBMCs (not recorded which). These receptors all stem from a human donor with low-grade glioma or glioblastoma, undergoing nonglioma brain surgery, or in good health (not recorded which).

This clonotype turned up a few times. The chain employs TRBV14 and TRBJ2-1, with TRBD2 as a possible D gene (6 bases). CDR3 length equals 16 residues. Per germline, CDR1 SGHDN and CDR2 FVKESK. V lost 0 bases and J lost 3, with 12 bases in between. In DNA form, the CDR3 reads TGTGCCAGCAGCCAAGATCTCGCTAGCGTCTACAATGAGCAGTTCTTC. Protein sequence: CASSQDLASVYNEQFF.

V and J are TRBV9 and TRBJ2-1; either TRBD1 or TRBD2 may fit D (6 bases each). V lost 4 bases and J 9 bases, leaving 14 bases between the germline ends. There are 13 residues in the CDR3. CDR1 SGDLS and CDR2 YYNGEE come from the germline V gene. In DNA form, the CDR3 reads TGTGCCAGCAGCATCGAACAGGGAGGTGAGCAGTTCTTC. This codes for CASSIEQGGEQFF. Together with reference TRBV9 and TRBJ2-1, the CDR3 gives the full variable domain: DSGVTQTPKHLITATGQRVTLRCSPRSGDLSVYWYQQSLDQGLQFLIQYYNGEERAKGNILERFSAQQFPDLHSELNLSSLELGDSALYFCASSIEQGGEQFFGPGTRLTVL.

On this clonotype: The junction departs from germline at one end; a sequencing error may be responsible. This chain uses TRBV20-1 with TRBJ2-1; D perhaps matches TRBD1 (5 bases). The CDR3 is 14 amino acids. Germline-derived CDR1 and CDR2 are DFQATT and SNEGSKA (reference sequence). CDR3: CSAVRQSSCNEQFF. CDR3 in DNA: TGCAGTGCTGTCCGACAGAGCTCCTGCAATGAGCAGTTCTTC.

The table lists this clonotype with a few counts. This chain links TRBV25-1 with TRBJ2-1; 10 nucleotides align to TRBD2. The V and J ends lost 5 bases and 6 bases, in that order; junction bases with no gene match: 4. Germline CDR1 is MGHDK and CDR2 is SYGVNS. The CDR3 contains 14 residues. CDR3 bases: TGTGCCAGCAGTATTAGCGGGGGGTCCAATGAGCAGTTCTTC. Protein sequence: CASSISGGSNEQFF.

The chain employs TRBV2 and TRBJ2-3; 8 bases line up with TRBD2. The CDR3 runs 14 residues. Trimming cost V 9 bases and J 4 bases; bases outside gene matches: 9. Germline loops: CDR1 SNHLY, CDR2 FYNNEI. The CDR3 loop is CASNTGGLADTQYF. CDR3 DNA: TGTGCCAGTAACACGGGGGGGCTCGCAGATACGCAGTATTTT.

This clonotype has only one observation. The germline gene is not matched at one end of the junction; a read error may be the cause. The chain joins TRBV7-2 to TRBJ1-4, with 9 bases matching TRBD1. The CDR3 is 15 residues long. CDR1 is SGHTA, CDR2 FQGNSA, per germline. In nucleotides, the CDR3 is TGTGCCAGCAGACGGGACAGGGCAACCAATGAAAAACTGTTTTTT. This translates into CASRRDRATNEKLFF.